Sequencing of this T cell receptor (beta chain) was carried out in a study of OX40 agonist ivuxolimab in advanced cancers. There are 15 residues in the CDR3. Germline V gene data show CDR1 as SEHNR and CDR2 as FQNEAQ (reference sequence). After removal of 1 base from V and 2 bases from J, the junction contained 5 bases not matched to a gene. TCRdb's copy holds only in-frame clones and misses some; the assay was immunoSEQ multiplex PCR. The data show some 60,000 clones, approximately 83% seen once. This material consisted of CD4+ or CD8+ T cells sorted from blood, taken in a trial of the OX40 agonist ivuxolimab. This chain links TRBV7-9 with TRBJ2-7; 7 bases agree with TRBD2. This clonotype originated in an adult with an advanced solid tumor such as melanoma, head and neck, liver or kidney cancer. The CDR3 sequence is CASSLGGGKTYEQYF. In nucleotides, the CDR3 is TGTGCCAGCAGCTTAGGCGGGGGAAAAACCTACGAGCAGTACTTC.